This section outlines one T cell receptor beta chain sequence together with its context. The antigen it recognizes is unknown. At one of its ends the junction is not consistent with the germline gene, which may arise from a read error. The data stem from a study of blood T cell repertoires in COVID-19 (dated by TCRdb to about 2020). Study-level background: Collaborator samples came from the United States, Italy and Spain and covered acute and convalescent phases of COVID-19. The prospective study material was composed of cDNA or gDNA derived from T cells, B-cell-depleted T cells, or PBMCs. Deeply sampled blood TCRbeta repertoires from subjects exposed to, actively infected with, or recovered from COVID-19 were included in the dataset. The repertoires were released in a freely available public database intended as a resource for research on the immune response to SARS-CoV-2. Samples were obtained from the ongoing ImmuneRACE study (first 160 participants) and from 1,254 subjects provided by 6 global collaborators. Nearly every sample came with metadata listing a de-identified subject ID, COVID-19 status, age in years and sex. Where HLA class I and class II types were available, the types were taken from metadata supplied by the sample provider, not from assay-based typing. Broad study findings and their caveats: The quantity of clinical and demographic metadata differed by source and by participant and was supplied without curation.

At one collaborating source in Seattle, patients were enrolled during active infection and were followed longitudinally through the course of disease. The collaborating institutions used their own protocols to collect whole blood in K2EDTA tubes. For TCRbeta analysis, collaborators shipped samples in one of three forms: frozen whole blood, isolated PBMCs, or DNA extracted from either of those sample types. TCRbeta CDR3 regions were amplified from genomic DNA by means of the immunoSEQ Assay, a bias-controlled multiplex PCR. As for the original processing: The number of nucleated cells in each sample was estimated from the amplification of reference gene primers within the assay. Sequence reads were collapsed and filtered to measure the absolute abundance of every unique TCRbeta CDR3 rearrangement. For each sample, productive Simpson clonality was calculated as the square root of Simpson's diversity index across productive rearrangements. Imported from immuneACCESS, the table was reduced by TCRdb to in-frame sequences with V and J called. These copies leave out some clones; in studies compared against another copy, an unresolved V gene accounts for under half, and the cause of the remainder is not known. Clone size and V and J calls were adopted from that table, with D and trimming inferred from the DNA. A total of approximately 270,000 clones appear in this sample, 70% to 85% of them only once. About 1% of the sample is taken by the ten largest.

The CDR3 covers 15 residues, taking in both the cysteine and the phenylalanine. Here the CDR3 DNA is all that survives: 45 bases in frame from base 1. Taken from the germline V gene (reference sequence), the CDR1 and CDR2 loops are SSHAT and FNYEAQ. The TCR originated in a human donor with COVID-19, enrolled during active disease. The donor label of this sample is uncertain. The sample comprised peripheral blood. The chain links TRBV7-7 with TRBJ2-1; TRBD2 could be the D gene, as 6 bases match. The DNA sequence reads TGTGCTAGCAGCTTATTCGGGGGAGTTAACAATGAGCAGTTCTTC. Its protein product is CASSLFGGVNNEQFF.